These T cell receptor beta chains were read from a single sample in a study of T-cell reconstitution after alpha-beta-depleted transplantation in children. Each CDR3 protein is one row after TCRdb ran MiXCR on the PCR reads. The profile shows some 400,000 distinct CDR3 sequences, roughly 22% of them singletons. The sample consisted of PBMCs from the stem cell graft donor, taken from the stem cell graft. These receptor sequences come from a human donor who donated a stem cell graft to a child with acute myeloid leukemia. Each CDR3 is given with its conserved first and last residue. Each record gives: J gene, V gene, CDR3 protein.

J gene: TRBJ2-3; V gene: TRBV12-3/TRBV12-4; CDR3 protein: CASSLTSVTDTQYF
J gene: TRBJ2-1; V gene: TRBV3-1; CDR3 protein: CASSQGVGGRSYNEQFF
J gene: TRBJ1-2; V gene: TRBV7-9; CDR3 protein: CASSLNFGYTF
J gene: TRBJ2-1; V gene: TRBV20-1; CDR3 protein: CSARESGAASYNEQFF
J gene: TRBJ2-5; V gene: TRBV18; CDR3 protein: CASSPGQETQYF
J gene: TRBJ2-7; V gene: TRBV28; CDR3 protein: CASGNRVLSEQYF
J gene: TRBJ2-7; V gene: TRBV20-1; CDR3 protein: CSVRGTRGAGYEQYF
J gene: TRBJ2-2; V gene: TRBV20-1; CDR3 protein: CSASLGGSGELFF
J gene: TRBJ2-2; V gene: TRBV5-1; CDR3 protein: CASRDSINTGELFF
J gene: TRBJ2-1; V gene: TRBV12-3/TRBV12-4; CDR3 protein: CASSSTSGGLNEQFF
J gene: TRBJ2-7; V gene: TRBV27; CDR3 protein: CASSFQAAYEQYF
J gene: TRBJ1-1; V gene: TRBV5-1; CDR3 protein: CASSFRGLSTEAFF
J gene: TRBJ2-2; V gene: TRBV4-2; CDR3 protein: CASSPRTSRTGELFF
J gene: TRBJ2-3; V gene: TRBV5-1; CDR3 protein: CASRQQTGVSTYTQYF
J gene: TRBJ2-1; V gene: TRBV7-2; CDR3 protein: CASSLAAASFQFF
J gene: TRBJ1-1; V gene: TRBV12-3/TRBV12-4; CDR3 protein: CASSLRGQGSEAFF
J gene: TRBJ2-2; V gene: TRBV9; CDR3 protein: CASSATVGAGELFF
J gene: TRBJ1-3; V gene: TRBV2; CDR3 protein: CASDRALNGNTIYF
J gene: TRBJ2-1; V gene: TRBV10-3; CDR3 protein: CAISPHLAGKGYNEQFF
J gene: TRBJ2-5; V gene: TRBV12-1; CDR3 protein: CASSFRSETQYF
J gene: TRBJ2-2; V gene: TRBV9; CDR3 protein: CASSVAWGAVGELFF
J gene: TRBJ2-7; V gene: TRBV20-1; CDR3 protein: CSARTTGFGEQYF
J gene: TRBJ1-6; V gene: TRBV12-3/TRBV12-4; CDR3 protein: CASSQANSPLHF
J gene: TRBJ2-3; V gene: TRBV12-3/TRBV12-4; CDR3 protein: CASSPDRFGGTDTQYF
J gene: TRBJ2-5; V gene: TRBV24-1; CDR3 protein: CATSDGYQETQYF
J gene: TRBJ1-1; V gene: TRBV5-1; CDR3 protein: CASSLAGTGSGGNEAFF
J gene: TRBJ2-5; V gene: TRBV7-6; CDR3 protein: CASSSEVKKAQYF
J gene: TRBJ2-7; V gene: TRBV20-1; CDR3 protein: CSARDLNRPTYEQYF
J gene: TRBJ2-7; V gene: TRBV12-3/TRBV12-4; CDR3 protein: CASSYTPAGLYEQYF
J gene: TRBJ2-7; V gene: TRBV4-1; CDR3 protein: CASSQEGKGEPSQYF
J gene: TRBJ2-7; V gene: TRBV12-3/TRBV12-4; CDR3 protein: CASSLGTNEQYF
J gene: TRBJ2-4; V gene: TRBV28; CDR3 protein: CASSFLENIQYF
J gene: TRBJ2-1; V gene: TRBV11-2; CDR3 protein: CASSLLGVNGEQFF
J gene: TRBJ2-1; V gene: TRBV6-5; CDR3 protein: CASSYSGLSYNEQFF
J gene: TRBJ1-2; V gene: TRBV6-5; CDR3 protein: CASSTNRVDYGYTF
J gene: TRBJ2-1; V gene: TRBV29-1; CDR3 protein: CSVLPISGGPGKTEQFF
J gene: TRBJ2-3; V gene: TRBV6-2/TRBV6-3; CDR3 protein: CASTRTGVTDTQYF
J gene: TRBJ2-1; V gene: TRBV2; CDR3 protein: CASRRYRGDEQFF
J gene: TRBJ2-3; V gene: TRBV7-3; CDR3 protein: CASSPRTGRDTQYF
J gene: TRBJ2-7; V gene: TRBV12-3/TRBV12-4; CDR3 protein: CASSVSYEQYF
J gene: TRBJ2-7; V gene: TRBV29-1; CDR3 protein: CSVLKLEGRRYEQYF
J gene: TRBJ1-6; V gene: TRBV20-1; CDR3 protein: CSALGPNSPLHF
J gene: TRBJ1-5; V gene: TRBV19; CDR3 protein: CASIYSGLPNQPQHF
J gene: TRBJ2-5; V gene: TRBV24-1; CDR3 protein: CATSDPGQGATETQYF